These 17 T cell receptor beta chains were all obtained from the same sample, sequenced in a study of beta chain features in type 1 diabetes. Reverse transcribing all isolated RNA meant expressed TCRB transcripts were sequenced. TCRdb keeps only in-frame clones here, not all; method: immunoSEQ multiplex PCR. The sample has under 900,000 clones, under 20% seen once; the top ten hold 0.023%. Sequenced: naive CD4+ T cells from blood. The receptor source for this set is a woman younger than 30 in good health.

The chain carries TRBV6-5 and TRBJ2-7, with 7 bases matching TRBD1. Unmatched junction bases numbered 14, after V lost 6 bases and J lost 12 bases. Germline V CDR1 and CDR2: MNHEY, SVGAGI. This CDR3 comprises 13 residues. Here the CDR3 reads CASRSQGEKDWYF. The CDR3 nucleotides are TGTGCCAGCAGATCGCAGGGGGAAAAAGATTGGTACTTC.

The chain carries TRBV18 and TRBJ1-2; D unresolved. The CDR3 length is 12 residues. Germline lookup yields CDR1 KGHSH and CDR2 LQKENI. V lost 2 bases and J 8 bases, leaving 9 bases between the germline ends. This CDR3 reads CASSPSTGGYTF. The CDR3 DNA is TGTGCCAGCTCACCATCGACCGGCGGCTACACCTTC.

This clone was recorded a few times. This CDR3 reads CASSSLPGVSNQPQHF. In DNA form, the CDR3 reads TGTGCCAGCAGCTCCCTTCCGGGGGTAAGCAATCAGCCCCAGCATTTT. J is TRBJ1-5 and V is TRBV7-2, with TRBD1 as a possible D gene (5 bases). Trimming shortened V by 4 bases and J by 1 base, and 14 bases separated the two germline ends. The CDR3 totals 16 residues. CDR1 is SGHTA and CDR2 is FQGNSA in the germline V gene. The full variable domain, with the rest looked up from reference TRBV7-2 and TRBJ1-5, is GAGVSQSPSNKVTEKGKDVELRCDPISGHTALYWYRQSLGQGLEFLIYFQGNSAPDKSGLPSDRFSAERTGGSVSTLTIQRTQQEDSAVYLCASSSLPGVSNQPQHFGDGTRLSIL.

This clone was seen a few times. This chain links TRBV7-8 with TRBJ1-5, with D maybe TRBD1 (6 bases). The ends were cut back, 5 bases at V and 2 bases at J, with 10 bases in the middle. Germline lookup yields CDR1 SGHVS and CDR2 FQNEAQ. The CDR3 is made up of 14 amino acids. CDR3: CASSLGAGNQPQHF. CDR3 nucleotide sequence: TGTGCCAGCAGCCTGGGGGCTGGCAATCAGCCCCAGCATTTT.

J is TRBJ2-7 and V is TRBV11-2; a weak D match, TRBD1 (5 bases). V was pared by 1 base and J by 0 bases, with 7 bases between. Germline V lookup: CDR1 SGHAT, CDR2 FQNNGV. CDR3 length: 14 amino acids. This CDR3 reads CASSLGQISYEQYF. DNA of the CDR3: TGTGCCAGCAGCTTAGGACAGATCTCCTACGAGCAGTACTTC.

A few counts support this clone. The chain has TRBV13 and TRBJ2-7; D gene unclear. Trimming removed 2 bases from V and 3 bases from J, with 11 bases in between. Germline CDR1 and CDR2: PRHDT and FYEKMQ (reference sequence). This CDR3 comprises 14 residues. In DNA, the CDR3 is TGTGCCAGCAGCTTAAGAGACGTATTCTACGAGCAGTACTTC. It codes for CASSLRDVFYEQYF.

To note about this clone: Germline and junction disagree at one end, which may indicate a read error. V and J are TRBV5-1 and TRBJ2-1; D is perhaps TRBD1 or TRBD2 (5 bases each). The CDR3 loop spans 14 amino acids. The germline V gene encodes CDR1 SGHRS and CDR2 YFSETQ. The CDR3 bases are TGTGCCAGCAGCTTGACCGGGACGGTCAATGAGCAGTTCTTC. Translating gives CASSLTGTVNEQFF.

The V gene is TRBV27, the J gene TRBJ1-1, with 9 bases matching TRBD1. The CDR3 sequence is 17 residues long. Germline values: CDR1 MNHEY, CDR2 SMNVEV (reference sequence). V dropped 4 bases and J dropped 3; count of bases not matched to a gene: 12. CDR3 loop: CASSSFMGTGRDTEAFF. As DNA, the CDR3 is TGTGCCAGCAGTTCCTTTATGGGGACAGGGAGGGACACTGAAGCTTTCTTT.

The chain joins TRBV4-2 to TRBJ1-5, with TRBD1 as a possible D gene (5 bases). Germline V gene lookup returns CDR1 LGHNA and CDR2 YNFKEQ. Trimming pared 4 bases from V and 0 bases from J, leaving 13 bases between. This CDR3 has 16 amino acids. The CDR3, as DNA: TGTGCCAGCAGCCCGGGGACGGCTGATAGCAATCAGCCCCAGCATTTT. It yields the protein CASSPGTADSNQPQHF.

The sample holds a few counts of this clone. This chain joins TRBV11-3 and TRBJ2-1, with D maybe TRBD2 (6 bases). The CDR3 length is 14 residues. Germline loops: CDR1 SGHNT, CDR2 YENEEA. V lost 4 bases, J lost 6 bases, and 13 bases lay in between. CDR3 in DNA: TGTGCCAGCAGCTCGGGACTTACGACCAATGAGCAGTTCTTC. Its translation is CASSSGLTTNEQFF.

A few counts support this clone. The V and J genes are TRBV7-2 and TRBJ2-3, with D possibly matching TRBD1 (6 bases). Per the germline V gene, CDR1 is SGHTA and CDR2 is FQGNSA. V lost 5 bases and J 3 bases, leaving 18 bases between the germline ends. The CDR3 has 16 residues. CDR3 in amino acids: CASSASQGRGTDTQYF. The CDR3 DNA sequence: TGTGCCAGCAGCGCCAGTCAGGGAAGGGGGACAGATACGCAGTATTTT.

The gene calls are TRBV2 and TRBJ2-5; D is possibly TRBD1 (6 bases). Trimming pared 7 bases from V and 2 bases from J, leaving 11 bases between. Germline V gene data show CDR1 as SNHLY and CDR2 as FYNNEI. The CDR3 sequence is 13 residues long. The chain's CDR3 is CASNRQGQETQYF. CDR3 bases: TGTGCCAGCAATCGGCAGGGGCAAGAGACCCAGTACTTC.

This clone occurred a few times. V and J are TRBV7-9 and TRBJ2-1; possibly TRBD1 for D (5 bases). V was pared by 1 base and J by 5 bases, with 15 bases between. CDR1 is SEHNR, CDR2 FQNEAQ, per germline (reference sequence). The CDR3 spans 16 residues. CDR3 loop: CASSLVQGPIDNEQFF. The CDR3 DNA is TGTGCCAGCAGCTTAGTGCAGGGCCCCATTGACAATGAGCAGTTCTTC.

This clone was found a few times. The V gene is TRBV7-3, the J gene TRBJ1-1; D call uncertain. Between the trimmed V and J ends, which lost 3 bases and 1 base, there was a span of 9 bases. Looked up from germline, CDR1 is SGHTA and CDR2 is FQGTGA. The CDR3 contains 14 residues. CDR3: CASSLGTGNTEAFF. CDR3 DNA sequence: TGTGCCAGCAGCTTGGGAACGGGGAACACTGAAGCTTTCTTT.

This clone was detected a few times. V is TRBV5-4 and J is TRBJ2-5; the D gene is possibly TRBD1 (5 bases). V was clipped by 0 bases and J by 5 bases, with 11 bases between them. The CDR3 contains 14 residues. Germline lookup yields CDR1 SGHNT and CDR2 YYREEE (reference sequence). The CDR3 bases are TGTGCCAGCAGCTTGGCAGGGTTGATGGAGACCCAGTACTTC. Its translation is CASSLAGLMETQYF.

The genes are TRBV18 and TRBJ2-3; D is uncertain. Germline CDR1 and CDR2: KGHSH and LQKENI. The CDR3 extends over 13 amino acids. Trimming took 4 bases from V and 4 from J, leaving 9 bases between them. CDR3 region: CASSQGEADTQYF. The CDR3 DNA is TGTGCCAGCTCACAGGGTGAGGCAGATACGCAGTATTTT.

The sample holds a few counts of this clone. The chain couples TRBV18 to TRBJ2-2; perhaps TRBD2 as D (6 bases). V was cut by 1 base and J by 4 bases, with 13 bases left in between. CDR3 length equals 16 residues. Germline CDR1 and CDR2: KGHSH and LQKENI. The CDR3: CASSPLLAESTGELFF. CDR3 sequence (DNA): TGTGCCAGCTCACCACTGTTAGCGGAAAGCACCGGGGAGCTGTTTTTT.